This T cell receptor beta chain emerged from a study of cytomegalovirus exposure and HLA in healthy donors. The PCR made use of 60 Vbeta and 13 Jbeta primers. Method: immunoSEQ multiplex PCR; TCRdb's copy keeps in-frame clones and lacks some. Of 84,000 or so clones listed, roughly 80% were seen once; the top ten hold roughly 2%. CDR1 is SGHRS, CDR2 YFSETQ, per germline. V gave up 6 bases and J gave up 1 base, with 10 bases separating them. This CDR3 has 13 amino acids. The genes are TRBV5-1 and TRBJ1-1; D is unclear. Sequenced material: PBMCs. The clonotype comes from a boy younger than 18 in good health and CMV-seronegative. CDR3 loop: CASKSGWNTEAFF. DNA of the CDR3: TGCGCCAGCAAGTCAGGTTGGAACACTGAAGCTTTCTTT.